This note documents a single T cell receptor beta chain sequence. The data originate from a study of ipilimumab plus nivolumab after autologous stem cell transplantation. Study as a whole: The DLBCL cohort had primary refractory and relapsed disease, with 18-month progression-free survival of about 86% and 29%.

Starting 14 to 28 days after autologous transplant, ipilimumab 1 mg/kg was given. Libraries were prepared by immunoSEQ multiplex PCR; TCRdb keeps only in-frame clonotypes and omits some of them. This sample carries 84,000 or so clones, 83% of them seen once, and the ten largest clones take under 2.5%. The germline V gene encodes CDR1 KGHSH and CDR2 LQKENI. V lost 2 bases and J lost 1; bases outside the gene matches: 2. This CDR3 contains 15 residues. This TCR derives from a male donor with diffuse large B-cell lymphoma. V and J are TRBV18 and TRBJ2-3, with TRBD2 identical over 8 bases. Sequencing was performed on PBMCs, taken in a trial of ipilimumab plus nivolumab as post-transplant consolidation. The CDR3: CASSPTSGGTDTQYF. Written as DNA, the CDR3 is TGTGCCAGCTCACCAACTAGCGGAGGCACAGATACGCAGTATTTT.